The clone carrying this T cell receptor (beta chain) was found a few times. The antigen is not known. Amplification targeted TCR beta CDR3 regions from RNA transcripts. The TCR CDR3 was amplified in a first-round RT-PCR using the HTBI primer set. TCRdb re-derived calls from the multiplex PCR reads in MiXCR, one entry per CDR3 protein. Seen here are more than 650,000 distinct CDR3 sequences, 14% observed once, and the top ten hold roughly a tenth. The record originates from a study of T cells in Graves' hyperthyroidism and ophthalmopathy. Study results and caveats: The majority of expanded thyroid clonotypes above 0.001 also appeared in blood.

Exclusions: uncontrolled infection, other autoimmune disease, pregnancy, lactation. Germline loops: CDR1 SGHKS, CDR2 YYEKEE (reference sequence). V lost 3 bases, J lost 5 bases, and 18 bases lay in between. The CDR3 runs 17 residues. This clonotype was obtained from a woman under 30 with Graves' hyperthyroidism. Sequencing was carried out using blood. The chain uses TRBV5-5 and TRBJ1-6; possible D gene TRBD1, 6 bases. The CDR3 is CASSYTTGQTNNSPLHF. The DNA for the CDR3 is TGTGCCAGCAGCTATACAACAGGGCAAACTAATAATTCACCCCTCCACTTT. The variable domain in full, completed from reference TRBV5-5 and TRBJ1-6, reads DAGVTQSPTHLIKTRGQQVTLRCSPISGHKSVSWYQQVLGQGPQFIFQYYEKEERGRGNFPDRFSARQFPNYSSELNVNALLLGDSALYLCASSYTTGQTNNSPLHFGNGTRLTVT.